This T cell receptor beta chain was observed in a study of cytomegalovirus exposure and HLA in healthy donors. Study-level information: Later, an analysis reported that the 120 or so validation repertoires had used the same platform as the approximately 660 first-cohort repertoires.

The assay was immunoSEQ multiplex PCR, and TCRdb's table has in-frame clones only and misses some. Of 250,000 to 350,000 clones listed, roughly 87% are singletons. Looked up from germline, CDR1 is SGDLS and CDR2 is YYNGEE. The CDR3 spans 16 residues. The V end lost 0 bases, the J end lost 2 bases, and 14 bases lay between the germline ends. The rearrangement links TRBV9 to TRBJ1-2; possibly TRBD1 for D (6 bases). The TCR was taken from a man between 25 and 39 years old in good health and CMV-seronegative. Input material: PBMCs. Here the CDR3 DNA reads TGTGCCAGCAGCGTAGATTTGAAGGGGGAGAACTATGGCTACACCTTC. This codes for CASSVDLKGENYGYTF.